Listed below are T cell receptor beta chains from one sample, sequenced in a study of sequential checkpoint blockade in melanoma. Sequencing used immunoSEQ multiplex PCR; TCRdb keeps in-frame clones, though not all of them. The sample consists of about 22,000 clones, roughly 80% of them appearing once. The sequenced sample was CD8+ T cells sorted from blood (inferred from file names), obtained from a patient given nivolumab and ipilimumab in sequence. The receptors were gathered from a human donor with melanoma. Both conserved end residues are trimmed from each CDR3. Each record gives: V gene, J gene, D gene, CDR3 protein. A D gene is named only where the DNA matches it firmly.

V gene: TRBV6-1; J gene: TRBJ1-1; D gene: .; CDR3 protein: ASSGSEQRGTEAF
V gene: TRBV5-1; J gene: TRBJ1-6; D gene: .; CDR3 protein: ASSSGELDSPLH
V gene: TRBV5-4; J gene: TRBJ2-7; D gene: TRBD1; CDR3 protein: ASSVDRAYEQY
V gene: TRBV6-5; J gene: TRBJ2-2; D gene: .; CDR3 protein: ASSQETPGTGELF
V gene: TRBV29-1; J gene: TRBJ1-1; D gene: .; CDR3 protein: SVGGASEAF
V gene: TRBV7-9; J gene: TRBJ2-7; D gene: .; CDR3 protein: ASSLPPGRPRPAGGEQY
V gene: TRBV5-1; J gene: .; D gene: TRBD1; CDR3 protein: ASTPSGTGAAPYEQY
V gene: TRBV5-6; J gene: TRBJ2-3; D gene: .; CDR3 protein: ASSLEGPQGDTQY
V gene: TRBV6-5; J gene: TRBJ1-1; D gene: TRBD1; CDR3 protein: ASSYDTGGNTEAF
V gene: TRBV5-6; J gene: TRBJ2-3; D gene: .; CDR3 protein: ASSLFPATSTDTQY
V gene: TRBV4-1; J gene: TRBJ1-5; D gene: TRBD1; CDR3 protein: ASSQFKGQGNNQPQH
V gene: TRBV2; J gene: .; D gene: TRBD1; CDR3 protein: ASSEDRVGYYEQY
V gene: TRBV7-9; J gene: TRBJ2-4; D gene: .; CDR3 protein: ASSLDRNIQY
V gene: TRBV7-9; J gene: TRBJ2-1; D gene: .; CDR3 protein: ASSFGGRGNEQF
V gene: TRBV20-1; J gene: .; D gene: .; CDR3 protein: SARGGYEQY
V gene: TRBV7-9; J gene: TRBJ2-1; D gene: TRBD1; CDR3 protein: AIRSTQGAYNEQF
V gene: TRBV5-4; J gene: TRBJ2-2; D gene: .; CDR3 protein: ASSFVTEGDTGELF
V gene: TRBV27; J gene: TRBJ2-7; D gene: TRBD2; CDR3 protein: ASSSRGSEQY
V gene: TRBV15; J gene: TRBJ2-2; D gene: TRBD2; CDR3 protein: ATSSTAGEVGTGELF
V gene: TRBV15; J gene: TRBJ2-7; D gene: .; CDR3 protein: ATSRDLSPYYEQY
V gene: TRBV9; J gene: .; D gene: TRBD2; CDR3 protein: ASSVAGGVYEQY
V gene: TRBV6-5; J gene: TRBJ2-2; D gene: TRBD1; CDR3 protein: ASRGTVTTGELF
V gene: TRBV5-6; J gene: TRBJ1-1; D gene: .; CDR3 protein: ASTLDGNTEAF
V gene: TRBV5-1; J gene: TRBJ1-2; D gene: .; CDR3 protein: ASSAPRGALGYGYT
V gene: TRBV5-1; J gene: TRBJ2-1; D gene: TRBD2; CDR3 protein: ASSNGLAAWTNEQF
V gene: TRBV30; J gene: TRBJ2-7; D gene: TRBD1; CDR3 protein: AWTTGTGGYEQY
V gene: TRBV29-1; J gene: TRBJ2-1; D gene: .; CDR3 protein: SVVNPNEQF
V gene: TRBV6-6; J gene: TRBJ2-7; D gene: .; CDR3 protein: ASSYENHEQY
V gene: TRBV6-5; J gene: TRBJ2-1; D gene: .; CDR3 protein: ASSYYRYNYNEQF
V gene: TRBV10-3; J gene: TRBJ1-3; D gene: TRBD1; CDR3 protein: AIRDRTDGNTIY
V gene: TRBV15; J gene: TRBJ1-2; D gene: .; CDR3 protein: ATSRVSLVGYT
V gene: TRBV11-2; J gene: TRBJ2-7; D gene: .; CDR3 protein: ASSLAVTSYEQY
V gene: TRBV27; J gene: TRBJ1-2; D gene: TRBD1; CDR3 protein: ASRHAGGPNYGYT
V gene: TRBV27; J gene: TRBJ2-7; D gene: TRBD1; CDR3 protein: ASAKGQGAFDDEQY
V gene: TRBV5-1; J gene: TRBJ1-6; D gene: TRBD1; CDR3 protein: ASSLVSDRERGGQPLH
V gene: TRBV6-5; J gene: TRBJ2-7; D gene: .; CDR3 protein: ASSYGGGPYEQY
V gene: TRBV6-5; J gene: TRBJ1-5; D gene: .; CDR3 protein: ASSYGPGSNQPQH
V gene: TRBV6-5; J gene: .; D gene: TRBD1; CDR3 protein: ASSYRGTGSYEQY
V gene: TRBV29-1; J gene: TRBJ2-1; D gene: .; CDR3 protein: SASLARGNEQF
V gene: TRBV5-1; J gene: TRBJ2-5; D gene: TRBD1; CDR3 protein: ASSWGTGEVRQQY
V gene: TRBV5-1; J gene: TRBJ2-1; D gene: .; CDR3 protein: ASRTGWNNEQF
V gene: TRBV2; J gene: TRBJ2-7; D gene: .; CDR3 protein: ASREIYEQY
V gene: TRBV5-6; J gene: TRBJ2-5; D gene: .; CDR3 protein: ASSLRKQGTQETQY
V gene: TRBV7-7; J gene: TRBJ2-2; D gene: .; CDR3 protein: ASSLGGAGELF
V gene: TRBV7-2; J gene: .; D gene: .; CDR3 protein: ASSLVVSLGEQY
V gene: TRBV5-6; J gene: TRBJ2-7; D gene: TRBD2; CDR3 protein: ASSIRSGRSDEQY
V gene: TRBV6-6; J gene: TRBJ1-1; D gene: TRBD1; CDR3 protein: ASRRQGMNTEAF